The following is a T cell receptor (beta chain) sequence with its context. The target antigen is unknown. This sample is part of a study of T cell responses to AZD1222 COVID-19 vaccine. General study points: White British ancestry dominated among donors, who included more females, and clonal diversity was possibly underestimated.

From germline, CDR1 is MNHEY and CDR2 SVGAGI. V was clipped by 8 bases and J by 5 bases, with 15 bases between them. The CDR3 spans 13 residues. The protocol was immunoSEQ multiplex PCR, while the TCRdb copy is restricted to in-frame clones and leaves out a portion. Here the sample spans about 150,000 clones, approximately 94% being singletons. The receptor was derived from an adult in good health. The chain couples TRBV6-5 to TRBJ1-2; maybe TRBD1 (5 bases). Sequenced here: peripheral blood, sampled on day 0 of AZD1222 vaccination. The CDR3 DNA reads as TGTGCCAGCCTGGACCCAAGGGGTTATGGCTACACCTTC. Residues: CASLDPRGYGYTF.